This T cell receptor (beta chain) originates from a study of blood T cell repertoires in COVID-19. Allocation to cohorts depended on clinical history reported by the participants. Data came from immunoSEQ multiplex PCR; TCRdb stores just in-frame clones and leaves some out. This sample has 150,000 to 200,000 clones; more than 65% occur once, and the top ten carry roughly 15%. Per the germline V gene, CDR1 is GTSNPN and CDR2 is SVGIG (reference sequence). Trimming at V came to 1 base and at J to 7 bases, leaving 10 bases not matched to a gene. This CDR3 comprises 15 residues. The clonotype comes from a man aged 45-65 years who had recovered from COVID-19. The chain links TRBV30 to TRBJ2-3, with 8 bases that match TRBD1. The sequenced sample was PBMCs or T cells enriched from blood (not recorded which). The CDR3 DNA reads TGTGCCTGGAGTGCCAACCCGGGACAGGTTAATACGCAGTATTTT. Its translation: CAWSANPGQVNTQYF.